Listed below are T cell receptor beta chains from one sample, sequenced in a study of blood T cell repertoires in COVID-19. Sequenced by immunoSEQ multiplex PCR; TCRdb stores in-frame clones only, minus some. The table records about 110,000 clones, 70% to 90% of them present only once. The source material was peripheral blood. These receptors came from a woman between 45 and 60 years old with acute or convalescent COVID-19. Both conserved end residues are part of each CDR3. The order of the fields is clone size, CDR3 length, D gene, V gene, J gene, CDR3 protein, CDR3 DNA. The D gene is left open where the match is weak. Clone size is not always given. Where it is, it says once, few, many or a class for expanded clones.

size: once
length: 15
D: TRBD1
V: TRBV6-5
J: TRBJ1-3
CDR3: CASYRDRGSGNTIYF
DNA: TGTGCCAGCTACCGGGACAGGGGCTCTGGAAACACCATATATTTT

size: -
length: 12
D: -
V: TRBV27
J: TRBJ1-5
CDR3: CASSPSGGSQHF
DNA: TGTGCCAGCAGCCCTAGCGGTGGGTCCCAGCATTTT

size: -
length: 18
D: -
V: TRBV5-1
J: TRBJ2-6
CDR3: CASSPPGGNTGGANVLTF
DNA: TGCGCCAGCAGCCCTCCCGGCGGTAATACGGGGGGGGCCAACGTCCTGACTTTC

size: -
length: 14
D: -
V: TRBV18
J: TRBJ2-7
CDR3: CASSPTGDSYEQYF
DNA: TGTGCCAGCTCACCGACGGGAGACTCCTACGAGCAGTACTTC

size: -
length: 17
D: TRBD2
V: TRBV7-8
J: TRBJ2-2
CDR3: CASSLALLAGSTGELFF
DNA: TGTGCCAGCAGCTTAGCGCTACTAGCGGGGAGTACCGGGGAGCTGTTTTTT

size: -
length: 13
D: TRBD1
V: TRBV6-5
J: TRBJ1-4
CDR3: CASEGQAHEKLFF
DNA: TGTGCCAGCGAGGGACAGGCGCATGAAAAACTGTTTTTT

size: -
length: 15
D: -
V: TRBV29-1
J: TRBJ2-1
CDR3: CSVKTGGGSYNEQFF
DNA: TGCAGCGTTAAAACAGGGGGGGGGTCCTACAATGAGCAGTTCTTC

size: -
length: 12
D: -
V: TRBV18
J: TRBJ1-1
CDR3: CASSPEQREAFF
DNA: TGTGCCAGCTCACCCGAACAGAGAGAAGCTTTCTTT

size: few
length: 19
D: TRBD1
V: TRBV7-6
J: TRBJ2-2
CDR3: CASSLDVAGGAIGTGELFF
DNA: TGTGCCAGCAGCTTAGATGTTGCAGGGGGCGCGATAGGGACCGGGGAGCTGTTTTTT

size: few
length: 15
D: TRBD2
V: TRBV18
J: TRBJ2-7
CDR3: CASSSGIGTSNEQYF
DNA: TGTGCCAGCTCATCAGGGATCGGGACTAGCAACGAGCAGTACTTC

size: once
length: 14
D: -
V: TRBV2
J: TRBJ2-1
CDR3: CASSPRTGYNEQFF
DNA: TGTGCCAGCAGTCCCCGGACGGGATACAATGAGCAGTTCTTC

size: few
length: 14
D: TRBD1
V: TRBV5-5
J: TRBJ1-1
CDR3: CASSSTGDNTEAFF
DNA: TGTGCCAGCAGCTCGACAGGGGATAACACTGAAGCTTTCTTT

size: -
length: 11
D: -
V: TRBV20-1
J: TRBJ2-7
CDR3: CSANSGYEQYF
DNA: TGCAGTGCTAATTCGGGCTACGAGCAGTACTTC

size: -
length: 14
D: TRBD1
V: TRBV5-3
J: TRBJ2-1
CDR3: CARSFGQGDNEQFF
DNA: TGTGCCAGAAGCTTTGGGCAGGGGGACAATGAGCAGTTCTTC

size: -
length: 17
D: TRBD2
V: TRBV4-2
J: TRBJ2-1
CDR3: CASSQDIGGRVQGEQFF
DNA: TGTGCCAGCAGCCAAGATATCGGCGGGAGGGTGCAGGGTGAGCAGTTCTTC

size: -
length: 14
D: TRBD1
V: TRBV25-1
J: TRBJ1-4
CDR3: CASSAGTVNEKLFF
DNA: TGTGCCAGCAGTGCCGGGACAGTAAATGAAAAACTGTTTTTT

size: -
length: 16
D: -
V: TRBV3-1/TRBV3-2
J: TRBJ2-3
CDR3: CASSQAVSGKADTQYF
DNA: TGTGCCAGCAGCCAAGCGGTCTCAGGCAAAGCAGATACGCAGTATTTT

size: -
length: 13
D: -
V: TRBV3-1/TRBV3-2
J: TRBJ1-1
CDR3: CASSQYVNTEAFF
DNA: TGTGCCAGCAGCCAATATGTGAACACTGAAGCTTTCTTT

size: -
length: 18
D: TRBD2
V: TRBV3-1/TRBV3-2
J: TRBJ2-7
CDR3: CASSQDLSGKGRAYEQYF
DNA: TGTGCCAGCAGCCAAGACCTAAGCGGGAAAGGAAGGGCCTACGAGCAGTACTTC

size: -
length: 14
D: TRBD2
V: TRBV6-5
J: TRBJ2-7
CDR3: CASMTSGTTYEQYF
DNA: TGTGCCAGCATGACTAGCGGAACTACCTACGAGCAGTACTTC

size: -
length: 15
D: TRBD1
V: TRBV6-5
J: TRBJ2-7
CDR3: CASRHSGTGDYEQYF
DNA: TGTGCCAGCAGACACTCCGGGACAGGTGACTACGAGCAGTACTTC

size: -
length: 12
D: -
V: TRBV12-3/TRBV12-4
J: TRBJ1-2
CDR3: CASSLARQRYTF
DNA: TGTGCCAGCAGTTTAGCGCGGCAGCGCTACACCTTC

size: once
length: 15
D: -
V: TRBV9
J: TRBJ2-3
CDR3: CASSVGPYGADTQYF
DNA: TGTGCCAGCAGCGTAGGGCCTTACGGGGCAGATACGCAGTATTTT

size: -
length: 15
D: TRBD1
V: TRBV12-5
J: TRBJ1-2
CDR3: CASGLATGGYYGYTF
DNA: TGTGCTAGTGGTTTGGCGACAGGGGGCTACTATGGCTACACCTTC

size: -
length: 16
D: -
V: TRBV19
J: TRBJ2-1
CDR3: CASSIVQVDGYNEQFF
DNA: TGTGCCAGTAGTATAGTACAGGTTGACGGGTACAATGAGCAGTTCTTC

size: -
length: 14
D: -
V: TRBV29-1
J: TRBJ1-5
CDR3: CSVVLGATDQPQHF
DNA: TGCAGCGTTGTGCTGGGGGCGACCGATCAGCCCCAGCATTTT

size: once
length: 15
D: -
V: TRBV5-1
J: TRBJ2-3
CDR3: CASSLTHRGTDTQYF
DNA: TGCGCCAGCAGCTTGACCCACCGGGGGACAGATACGCAGTATTTT

size: -
length: 16
D: TRBD1
V: TRBV25-1
J: TRBJ2-3
CDR3: CASSPRTGVGTDTQYF
DNA: TGTGCCAGCAGTCCACGGACAGGGGTCGGCACAGATACGCAGTATTTT

size: few
length: 14
D: -
V: TRBV15
J: TRBJ1-1
CDR3: CATSRYSGGTEAFF
DNA: TGTGCCACCAGCCGGTACTCGGGTGGCACTGAAGCTTTCTTT

size: -
length: 13
D: -
V: TRBV5-5
J: TRBJ2-2
CDR3: CASTHLTGGELFF
DNA: TGTGCCAGCACCCACCTTACCGGCGGGGAGCTGTTTTTT

size: -
length: 13
D: TRBD2
V: TRBV2
J: TRBJ2-7
CDR3: CARSSGNSYEQYF
DNA: TGTGCCAGGAGTAGCGGGAACTCCTACGAGCAGTACTTC

size: -
length: 20
D: TRBD2
V: TRBV3-1/TRBV3-2
J: TRBJ2-1
CDR3: CASSRPPTGLAGGPRNEQFF
DNA: TGTGCCAGCAGCCGACCCCCCACGGGACTAGCGGGAGGGCCTCGGAATGAGCAGTTCTTC

size: -
length: 13
D: -
V: TRBV30
J: TRBJ2-4
CDR3: CAWSPGDLNIQYF
DNA: TGTGCCTGGAGTCCGGGGGATTTGAACATTCAGTACTTC

size: -
length: 17
D: -
V: TRBV19
J: TRBJ1-2
CDR3: CASSIDRIGQERYGYTF
DNA: TGTGCCAGTAGTATAGATCGGATAGGGCAGGAGCGGTATGGCTACACCTTC